The rows below give T cell receptor beta chains drawn from one sample of a study of T-cell memory formation after mild COVID-19. TCRdb processed the 5' RACE reads anew with MiXCR; each CDR3 protein has one entry. The table has 90,000 to 120,000 distinct CDR3 sequences, roughly 14% seen once; the top ten hold 39%. Material for sequencing was PBMCs or a T cell subset sorted from them (not recorded which). The receptors were sampled from a man aged 18 to 30 who had mild COVID-19 (a few samples of this study predate the infection). Cell type and time point are not known. Each CDR3 is given with its conserved first and last residue. Fields, in order: D gene, V gene, J gene, clone size, CDR3 DNA, CDR3 protein. D genes are given only for firm matches. Clone size is shown for a subset of rows, as once, few, many or a class of expanded clone.

-	TRBV6-2/TRBV6-3	TRBJ1-1	few	TGTGCCAGCAGCCACTCGTCGGAGACTGAAGCTTTCTTT	CASSHSSETEAFF
TRBD2	TRBV10-3	TRBJ2-3	few	TGTGCCATCAGTGGATCAGCGGGAGAGGGGGGGCTGGATACGCAGTATTTT	CAISGSAGEGGLDTQYF
TRBD1	TRBV12-3/TRBV12-4	TRBJ1-2	few	TGTGCCAGCAGTTTGGGACAGGCGGGGGGCTACACCTTC	CASSLGQAGGYTF
-	TRBV7-2	TRBJ1-5	-	TGTGCCAGCAGCTTTTGGCCTCAACAGCCCCAGCATTTT	CASSFWPQQPQHF
-	TRBV29-1	TRBJ1-2	-	TGCAGCGTTGAAGATCGCCAGGGCTGGGGCTACACCTTC	CSVEDRQGWGYTF
-	TRBV9	TRBJ1-6	-	TGTGCCAGCAGCCCCCGGACCAGCTCCTATAATTCACCCCTCCACTTT	CASSPRTSSYNSPLHF
TRBD2	TRBV7-9	TRBJ2-7	few	TGTGCCAGTACGAGCGGGGCCCCCTCCTACGAGCAGTACTTC	CASTSGAPSYEQYF
-	TRBV4-2	TRBJ2-3	many	TGTGCCAGCAGCCAAGAGGGTAGCCCAGATACGCAGTATTTT	CASSQEGSPDTQYF
-	TRBV2	TRBJ2-5	few	TGTGCCAGCAGTGACCGAGCTAGACCGCAAGAGACCCAGTACTTC	CASSDRARPQETQYF
-	TRBV20-1	TRBJ2-1	many	TGCAGTGCTAGAGATACGGGGGTGCACTCCTACAATGAGCAGTTCTTC	CSARDTGVHSYNEQFF
-	TRBV4-3	TRBJ1-2	few	TGCGCCAGCAGCCAAGGGAGGGGGGTGGCTAACTATGGCTACACCTTC	CASSQGRGVANYGYTF
-	TRBV5-1	TRBJ2-5	many	TGCGCCAGCAGCCCAGACCGACAAGAAGAGACCCAGTACTTC	CASSPDRQEETQYF
TRBD1	TRBV12-3/TRBV12-4	TRBJ1-5	few	TGTGCCAGCAAGGGGGGGACAGGGCGAAATCAGCCCCAGCATTTT	CASKGGTGRNQPQHF
-	TRBV30	TRBJ1-2	-	TGTGCCTGGAGTGTACTTGACTTTGGCTACACCTTC	CAWSVLDFGYTF
TRBD2	TRBV7-9	TRBJ2-1	once	TGTGCCAGCTCCCCAGGAGGCGGGAGGCGACAGTTCTTC	CASSPGGGRRQFF